Below are 2 T cell receptor beta chains sequenced from a single sample in a study of beta chain features in type 1 diabetes. No antigen has been assigned to these receptors. TCRB transcripts that were expressed got sequenced, as all of the isolated RNA had been reverse transcribed. Assay used: immunoSEQ multiplex PCR; TCRdb lists only in-frame clones, some missing. The sample lists 400,000 or so clones; over 8.5% were seen once. Study-level findings and limits: TCRB CDR3s were moderately but significantly shorter in Type 1 diabetes patients in all four CD4+ subsets.

Sequenced sample: central memory CD4+ T cells from blood. These receptors came from a man aged 25-45 years with type 1 diabetes.

This clone was seen a handful of times. The V and J genes are TRBV28 and TRBJ2-7, with a tentative D call TRBD2 (5 bases). V dropped 3 bases and J dropped 6 bases, with 12 bases sitting between them. Germline CDR1 MDHEN, CDR2 SYDVKM. The CDR3 contains 13 residues. CDR3 nucleotide sequence: TGTGCCAGCAGTTTGTCGAGGGTAGGCGAGCAGTACTTC. This gives the protein CASSLSRVGEQYF.

This clone was detected a few times. V usage is TRBV18 and J usage is TRBJ2-2; no reliable D call. The CDR3 runs 14 residues. In germline, CDR1 is KGHSH, CDR2 LQKENI. Between the trimmed V and J ends, which lost 6 bases and 1 base, there was a span of 9 bases. The CDR3 spells CASSLDWNTGELFF. CDR3 nucleotide sequence: TGTGCCAGCTCCCTTGACTGGAACACCGGGGAGCTGTTTTTT.